These 13 T cell receptor beta chains came from one sample sequenced in a study of CD8 T cells in Susac syndrome. RNA was extracted with the RNeasy kit, and a quantity of roughly 0.5 to 1 ug was reverse transcribed using random hexamers. Each CDR3 protein is one row after TCRdb ran MiXCR on the immunoSEQ multiplex PCR reads. The data hold roughly 130,000 distinct CDR3 sequences, with 90% to 95% observed a single time. Sequencing input: CD4+ T cells from PBMCs. Source of these receptors: a human donor with multiple sclerosis.

The chain employs TRBV15 and TRBJ2-1; 8 positions agree with TRBD1. V shed 0 bases, J shed 2 bases, and the junction held 3 bases outside the gene matches. The CDR3 has 16 amino acids. The germline V gene has CDR1 LNHNV and CDR2 YYDKDF (reference sequence). The CDR3 coding sequence is TGTGCCACCAGCAGAGACCGGGACAGGACCTACAATGAGCAGTTCTTC. Its protein product is CATSRDRDRTYNEQFF. The variable domain in full, completed from reference TRBV15 and TRBJ2-1, reads DAMVIQNPRYQVTQFGKPVTLSCSQTLNHNVMYWYQQKSSQAPKLLFHYYDKDFNNEADTPDNFQSRRPNTSFCFLDIRSPGLGDTAMYLCATSRDRDRTYNEQFFGPGTRLTVL.

Written as DNA, the CDR3 is TGTGCCAGCGCCCGCGGGGACAGCTCCTACGAGCAGTACTTC. As protein: CASARGDSSYEQYF. The J gene is TRBJ2-7, the V gene TRBV9, with D perhaps matching TRBD1 (7 bases). This CDR3 spans 14 amino acids. Germline CDR1 is SGDLS and CDR2 is YYNGEE. Between the trimmed V and J ends, which lost 7 bases and 0 bases, there was a span of 14 bases.

The rearrangement links TRBV5-6 to TRBJ1-2; no clear D. The V and J ends lost 3 bases and 0 bases respectively, with 15 bases between them. CDR3 size: 16 residues. Germline V gene lookup returns CDR1 SGHDT and CDR2 YYEEEE. CDR3 sequence (DNA): TGTGCCAGCAGCTCCACGTCGAGCCCAACTAACTATGGCTACACCTTC. As protein: CASSSTSSPTNYGYTF.

The chain joins TRBV29-1 to TRBJ2-5; TRBD1 matches at 8 bases. From germline, CDR1 is SQVTM and CDR2 ANQGSEA. J gave up 4 bases and V 2 bases, and 6 bases lay outside the gene matches. This CDR3 is built from 14 residues. The CDR3 loop reads CSVERQGRRETQYF. The CDR3 bases are TGCAGCGTTGAAAGACAGGGGAGAAGAGAGACCCAGTACTTC.

This sequence joins TRBV6-6 and TRBJ1-5, with unresolved D. Germline V gives CDR1 MNHNY, CDR2 SVGAGI (reference sequence). The length of the CDR3 is 16 residues. The V end was cut by 0 bases, the J end by 1 base, with 10 bases between. CDR3 region: CASSYSELYSNQPQHF. CDR3 DNA sequence: TGTGCCAGCAGTTACTCGGAGCTATACAGCAATCAGCCCCAGCATTTT.

The chain joins TRBV20-1 to TRBJ2-5; D may be TRBD2 (5 bases). Germline V gene sequence: CDR1 DFQATT, CDR2 SNEGSKA (reference sequence). CDR3 size: 13 residues. V was trimmed by 1 base and J by 7 bases, leaving 13 bases between them. CDR3 protein: CSARVASSATQYF. CDR3 in DNA: TGCAGTGCTAGAGTTGCTAGCTCGGCGACCCAGTACTTC.

V and J are TRBV7-3 and TRBJ2-3; a possible D gene is TRBD2 (6 bases). CDR1 SGHTA and CDR2 FQGTGA come from the germline V gene. V was clipped by 1 base and J by 1 base, with 9 bases between them. The CDR3 covers 15 residues. CDR3 DNA: TGTGCCAGCAGCTTAAGGGCTAGCGGCACAGATACGCAGTATTTT. Residues: CASSLRASGTDTQYF.

The sample holds one count of this clonotype. V usage is TRBV20-1 and J usage is TRBJ1-1; TRBD1 is a possible D gene (6 bases). V lost 3 bases, J lost 1 base, and 9 bases lay in between. The CDR3 length is 13 residues. Per germline, CDR1 DFQATT and CDR2 SNEGSKA (reference sequence). The CDR3 sequence is CSASGRGNTEAFF. CDR3 in DNA: TGCAGTGCTAGTGGCAGGGGGAACACTGAAGCTTTCTTT.

The rearrangement uses TRBV4-1 and TRBJ2-3; D not resolved. V lost 1 base and J 4 bases, leaving 12 bases between the germline ends. Germline CDR1 reads MGHRA; CDR2 reads YSYEKL. The CDR3 has 15 residues. CDR3 sequence: CASSQVAVSPDTQYF. CDR3 nucleotide sequence: TGCGCCAGCAGCCAAGTGGCTGTGTCCCCAGATACGCAGTATTTT.

This chain connects TRBV30 to TRBJ2-1; 9 bases are shared with TRBD2. CDR1 and CDR2 (germline): GTSNPN, SVGIG (reference sequence). The CDR3 length is 15 residues. The V gene end was trimmed by 1 base and the J gene end by 7 bases; junction bases not matched to a gene: 8. CDR3 bases: TGTGCCTGGAGTGCCCCGGGACTAGCAAGGAATGAGCAGTTCTTC. This codes for CAWSAPGLARNEQFF.

J is TRBJ2-7 and V is TRBV20-1; 9 bases map to TRBD1. V lost 6 bases to trimming and J lost 6 bases; unmatched junction nucleotides: 9. The CDR3 spans 13 residues. Germline V gene lookup returns CDR1 DFQATT and CDR2 SNEGSKA (reference sequence). The CDR3 sequence: CSAPGQGFREQYF. The CDR3 DNA reads as TGCAGTGCCCCGGGACAGGGCTTTCGCGAGCAGTACTTC.

The gene calls are TRBV30 and TRBJ1-2; D not certain. Trimming left V 0 bases short and J 4 bases short, with 3 bases between. Germline-derived CDR1 and CDR2 are GTSNPN and SVGIG (reference sequence). The CDR3 consists of 11 residues. The CDR3, as DNA: TGTGCCTGGAGTGTAGTCTATGGCTACACCTTC. It is translated as CAWSVVYGYTF.

This chain joins TRBV29-1 and TRBJ1-4; D is perhaps TRBD1 (6 bases). The germline V gene encodes CDR1 SQVTM and CDR2 ANQGSEA. Trimming removed 6 bases from V and 5 bases from J, with 19 bases in between. The CDR3 has 15 amino acids. CDR3 bases: TGCAGCGTCCTAAAGGGGGAGATCTTCAATGAAAAACTGTTTTTT. It is translated as CSVLKGEIFNEKLFF.